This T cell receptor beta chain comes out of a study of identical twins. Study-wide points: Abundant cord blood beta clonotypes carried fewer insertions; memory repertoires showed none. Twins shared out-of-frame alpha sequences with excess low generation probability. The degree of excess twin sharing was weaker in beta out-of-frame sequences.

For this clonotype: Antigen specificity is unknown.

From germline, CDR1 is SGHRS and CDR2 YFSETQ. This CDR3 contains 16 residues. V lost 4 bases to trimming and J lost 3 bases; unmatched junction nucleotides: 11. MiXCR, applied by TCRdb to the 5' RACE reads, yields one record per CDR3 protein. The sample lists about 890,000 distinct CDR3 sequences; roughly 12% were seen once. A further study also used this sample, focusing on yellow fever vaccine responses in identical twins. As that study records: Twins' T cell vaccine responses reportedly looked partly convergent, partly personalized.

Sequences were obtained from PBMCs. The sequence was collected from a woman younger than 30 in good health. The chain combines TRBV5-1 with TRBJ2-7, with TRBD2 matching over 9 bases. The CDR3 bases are TGCGCCAGCAGCCCGTGGGGTAGCGGGAGAAACTACGAGCAGTACTTC. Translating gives CASSPWGSGRNYEQYF.